This entry lists 16 T cell receptor beta chains sequenced from one sample in a study of blood T cells in healthy people across ages. Using a J-beta primer mix together with a sample-barcoded 5' primer, a second PCR was run for about 7 to 12 cycles. MiXCR, applied by TCRdb to the 5' RACE reads, yields one record per CDR3 protein. The sample consists of 450,000 to 600,000 distinct CDR3 sequences, about 26% of them appearing once. This sample was also put to use in a study of T cells of mothers and their children.

The sample comprised blood. Receptors were obtained from a boy between 2 and 10 years old in good health.

This clonotype was observed once. The genes are TRBV5-4 and TRBJ2-1, with D tentatively TRBD1 (5 bases). TRBJ2-7 explains the end of the DNA better; the J call may be wrong. CDR1 and CDR2 (germline): SGHNT, YYREEE (reference sequence). The CDR3 spans 13 residues. In DNA, the CDR3 is TGTGCCAGCAGCCAACAGGTCCAAAAGGAGCAGTACTTC. The encoded protein is CASSQQVQKEQYF.

This clonotype has only one observation. The rearrangement links TRBV24-1 to TRBJ2-5, with TRBD1 matching 9 bases. Germline values: CDR1 KGHDR, CDR2 SFDVKD. Trimming at V came to 3 bases and at J to 5 bases, leaving 6 bases not matched to a gene. The CDR3 extends over 15 amino acids. The CDR3 DNA follows: TGTGCCACCAGTGATACAAGGACAGGGGTGGAGACCCAGTACTTC. Its translation is CATSDTRTGVETQYF.

This clonotype was recorded a few times. The rearrangement links TRBV10-3 to TRBJ2-5; possibly TRBD1 for D (6 bases). Germline assignment: CDR1 ENHRY and CDR2 SYGVKD. This CDR3 has 13 amino acids. V was cut by 4 bases and J by 2 bases, with 8 bases left in between. The CDR3 nucleotides read TGTGCCATCAGTGGAAGGGGGCAAGAGACCCAGTACTTC. Its translation is CAISGRGQETQYF.

Note on this clonotype: One end of the junction is discordant with germline, which a read error may explain. The chain joins TRBV27 to TRBJ1-6, with D perhaps TRBD1 (5 bases). The CDR3 is 13 amino acids. Germline V gene lookup returns CDR1 MNHEY and CDR2 SMNVEV (reference sequence). The CDR3, as DNA: TGTGCCACCAGTGTGGGGGGGAATTCACCCCTCCACTTT. Translating it yields CATSVGGNSPLHF.

The genes are TRBV20-1 and TRBJ1-1; D remains ambiguous. This CDR3 contains 13 residues. The V end was cut by 6 bases, the J end by 1 base, with 12 bases between. Germline V lookup: CDR1 DFQATT, CDR2 SNEGSKA (reference sequence). The CDR3 DNA sequence: TGCAGTGCCCGGACCCTCGGGAACACTGAAGCTTTCTTT. As protein: CSARTLGNTEAFF.

This rearrangement joins TRBV30 to TRBJ2-3; D not certain. The V and J ends lost 0 bases and 4 bases respectively, with 11 bases between them. The germline gives CDR1 GTSNPN, CDR2 SVGIG (reference sequence). This CDR3 is 14 amino acids long. The CDR3 spells CAWSVSVDADTQYF. DNA for the CDR3: TGTGCCTGGAGTGTATCGGTGGACGCAGATACGCAGTATTTT.

V gene TRBV25-1 combines with J gene TRBJ1-2, with no clear D. The germline V and J ends were trimmed by 0 bases and 2 bases, with 7 bases remaining between them. This CDR3 spans 14 amino acids. The germline gives CDR1 MGHDK, CDR2 SYGVNS. Here the CDR3 reads CASSEYGENYGYTF. CDR3 nucleotide sequence: TGTGCCAGCAGTGAATATGGGGAGAACTATGGCTACACCTTC.

This clonotype showed up just a few times. The chain has TRBV4-3 and TRBJ2-6; no definite D call. Germline V lookup: CDR1 LGHNA, CDR2 YSLEER. The CDR3 extends over 14 amino acids. Trimming took 3 bases from V and 0 from J, leaving 3 bases between them. The CDR3 sequence is CASSHYSGANVLTF. The CDR3 DNA is TGCGCCAGCAGCCATTACTCTGGGGCCAACGTCCTGACTTTC.

Comment on this clonotype: A read error is possible here, since a much larger clone lies one base away. CDR3 bases: TGTTCCAGCAGCACGAGGGGTGAGCAGTTCTTC. Residues: CSSSTRGEQFF. The chain links TRBV7-9 to TRBJ2-1; D could derive from TRBD1 or TRBD2 (5 bases each). The CDR3 contains 11 residues. Germline V gene data show CDR1 as SEHNR and CDR2 as FQNEAQ (reference sequence).

This clonotype was observed a handful of times. The J gene is TRBJ2-7, the V gene TRBV10-3, with 14 bases fitting TRBD2. CDR1 ENHRY and CDR2 SYGVKD come from the germline V gene. The CDR3 contains 17 residues. J was trimmed by 6 bases and V by 4 bases; bases with no gene match: 11. CDR3 amino acids: CAISGGTSGSGSFEQYF. The CDR3 DNA sequence: TGTGCCATCAGTGGAGGGACTAGCGGGAGCGGTAGCTTCGAGCAGTACTTC.

This clonotype was counted a few times. The chain recombines TRBV12-3 or TRBV12-4 with TRBJ1-2, with a possible D match to TRBD1 (6 bases). This CDR3 has 15 residues. Trimming cost V 0 bases and J 4 bases, with 12 bases left between them. CDR3 amino acids: CASSLAPTGSYGYTF. The CDR3 DNA is TGTGCCAGCAGTTTAGCGCCGACAGGTTCCTATGGCTACACCTTC.

The V call is TRBV21-1, the J call TRBJ1-1. TRBV21-1 represents a pseudogene. The CDR3 consists of 13 residues. The CDR3 loop reads CASSKEVRFGAFF. The CDR3 DNA reads as TGTGCCAGCAGCAAAGAGGTGCGGTTTGGAGCTTTCTTT.

CDR3: CASSASGPYNEQFF. CDR3 bases: TGCGCCAGCAGCGCTAGCGGGCCCTACAATGAGCAGTTCTTC. The gene calls are TRBV4-3 and TRBJ2-1; TRBD2 matches 8 bases. The CDR3 has 14 amino acids. J was trimmed by 2 bases and V by 5 bases; bases with no gene match: 2. Germline CDR1 reads LGHNA; CDR2 reads YSLEER.

Only a few counts were recorded for this clonotype. V usage is TRBV3-1 and J usage is TRBJ2-1; 15 nucleotides line up with TRBD2. The junction had 11 bases not matched to a gene; V was cut back by 4 bases and J by 4 bases. Per germline, CDR1 LGHDT and CDR2 YNNKEL (reference sequence). CDR3 length: 19 amino acids. The CDR3, as DNA: TGTGCCAGCAGCCGAGGACGGACTAGCGGGAGGGCCGGGTACAATGAGCAGTTCTTC. Translated, it gives CASSRGRTSGRAGYNEQFF.

This clonotype was seen only a few times. The rearrangement joins TRBV7-2 to TRBJ1-1; D ambiguous. Trimming cost V 0 bases and J 6 bases, with 8 bases left between them. The germline gives CDR1 SGHTA, CDR2 FQGNSA. The CDR3 length is 13 residues. The CDR3 DNA reads TGTGCCAGCAGCTTAGCGTTGGCCGCTGAAGCTTTCTTT. As protein: CASSLALAAEAFF.

The V and J genes are TRBV5-1 and TRBJ1-5; D is undetermined. There are 15 residues in the CDR3. Germline V gives CDR1 SGHRS, CDR2 YFSETQ. The V end lost 0 bases, the J end lost 1 base, and 8 bases lay between the germline ends. CDR3 region: CASSLDAGSNQPQHF. Written as DNA, the CDR3 is TGCGCCAGCAGCTTGGATGCGGGCAGCAATCAGCCCCAGCATTTT.